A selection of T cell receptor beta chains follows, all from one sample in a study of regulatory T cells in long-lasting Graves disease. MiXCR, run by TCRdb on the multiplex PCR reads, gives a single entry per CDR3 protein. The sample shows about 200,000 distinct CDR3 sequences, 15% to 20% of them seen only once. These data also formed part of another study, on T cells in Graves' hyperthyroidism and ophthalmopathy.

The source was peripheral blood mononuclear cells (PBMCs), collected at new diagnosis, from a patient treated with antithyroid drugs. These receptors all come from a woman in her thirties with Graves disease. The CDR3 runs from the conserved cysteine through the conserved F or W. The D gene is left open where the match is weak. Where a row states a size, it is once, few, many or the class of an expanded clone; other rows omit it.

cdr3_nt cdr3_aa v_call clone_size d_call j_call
TGTGCCAGCAGCCAAGTTGGGGAGTACAATGAGCAGTTCTTC CASSQVGEYNEQFF TRBV3-1 - - TRBJ2-1
TGTGCCAGCAGCCTCACTAGCCGCTCGAATGAGCAGTTCTTC CASSLTSRSNEQFF TRBV7-2 few - TRBJ2-1
TGTGCCAGCAGCCAAGGGAGGGGGACTGAAGCTTTCTTT CASSQGRGTEAFF TRBV3-1 many - TRBJ1-1
TGTGCCAGCACCTATCCGGGGCTGGGGGGGCACGGGGAGCTGTTTTTT CASTYPGLGGHGELFF TRBV6-2/TRBV6-3 many - TRBJ2-2
TGTGCCAGCAGCTTAAGCAACCAGGCCTCAAGCGAGCAGTACTTC CASSLSNQASSEQYF TRBV5-4 - - TRBJ2-7
TGTGCCAGCAGTAAGGGACGGGACAATGAGCAGTTCTTC CASSKGRDNEQFF TRBV28 many - TRBJ2-1
TGCAGTGCTAGACCCTCTAGCGGGAGGGGACGGGAGACCCAGTACTTC CSARPSSGRGRETQYF TRBV20-1 - TRBD2 TRBJ2-5
TGTGCCAGCAGCTCCGGAGTAGCGGGAGCCACCGGGGAGCTGTTTTTT CASSSGVAGATGELFF TRBV6-1 many TRBD2 TRBJ2-2
TGTGCCAGCAGATCTACGGGTTACTACGAGCAGTACTTC CASRSTGYYEQYF TRBV6-1 many - TRBJ2-7
TGTGCCAGCAGCCCCGCCACTGACAGGGTGGGTGAAGCTTTCTTT CASSPATDRVGEAFF TRBV6-1 many TRBD1 TRBJ1-1
TGTGCCAGCAGTGCCCAGGGCGGGGGGTCGGTGCATGAGCAGTTCTTC CASSAQGGGSVHEQFF TRBV12-3/TRBV12-4 - TRBD2 TRBJ2-1
TGTGCCAGCTGGGGGGGACAGTTGAACACTGAAGCTTTCTTT CASWGGQLNTEAFF TRBV28 many TRBD1 TRBJ1-1
TGTGCCAGCGAAAGGAACTATGGCTACACCTTC CASERNYGYTF TRBV28 many - TRBJ1-2
TGCGCCAGCAGCCAAGACTGGGGGGAGGAGACCCAGTACTTC CASSQDWGEETQYF TRBV4-1 few - TRBJ2-5
TGTGCCAGCAGTTTGCCCCAGGGGGCTAACTATGGCTACACCTTC CASSLPQGANYGYTF TRBV28 many TRBD1 TRBJ1-2
TGCGCCAGCAGCCAATCCGGGAACTCCGCCTACGAGCAGTACTTC CASSQSGNSAYEQYF TRBV4-1 - - TRBJ2-7
TGTGCCAGCAGGCCGGGGTCCTACGAGCAGTACTTC CASRPGSYEQYF TRBV6-1 many - TRBJ2-7
TGCAGTGCTAGACGCGGGGCGACTGGAAACACCATATATTTT CSARRGATGNTIYF TRBV20-1 many - TRBJ1-3
TGTGCCAGCAGCGTTTTGGGGACTAGCGGGCAGAATGAGCAGTTCTTC CASSVLGTSGQNEQFF TRBV9 few TRBD2 TRBJ2-1
TGTGCCAGCAGCTTGTTGACATACACAGATACGCAGTATTTT CASSLLTYTDTQYF TRBV5-6 many - TRBJ2-3
TGTGCCAGCAGTCCCAACGGCAGGAAAGGCACTGAAGCTTTCTTT CASSPNGRKGTEAFF TRBV28 - - TRBJ1-1
TGTGCCAGCAGCCCACTAGACAGTCGATCTCTTGGCTACACCTTC CASSPLDSRSLGYTF TRBV9 - - TRBJ1-2